Following are 25 T cell receptor beta chains from one sample sequenced in a study of human T cells and chemical hapten exposure (dated by TCRdb to the early 2020s). Libraries were built with RACE. The sequencer listed for this sample is NextSeq 500. TCRdb itself trimmed the public reads at Q25 with fastp, ran MiXCR and retained productive beta chains. Each CDR3 protein appears once, grouped with its most common genes and DNA. The sample data list about 380,000 distinct CDR3 sequences, and more than 5% of these were observed just once. Under 7% of the sample lies in the top ten. The label giving this sample's time point can be read as: patch test 2, 6 weeks after DPC sensitization. In light of the paper, this sample's treatment or condition label describes: therapeutic diphenylcyclopropenone sensitization with weekly scalp DPC. Sample: whole blood, taken in connection with sensitization to the hapten diphenylcyclopropenone (DPC). All receptors come from a woman between 18 and 29 years old with alopecia areata. Some clones in this sample may be carry-over from other donors' samples.

V usage is TRBV20-1 and J usage is TRBJ1-5, with D perhaps TRBD1 (5 bases). The ends were cut back, 1 base at V and 7 bases at J, with 17 bases in the middle. The CDR3 extends over 15 amino acids. CDR1 and CDR2 from the germline V gene are DFQATT and SNEGSKA (reference sequence). The CDR3 DNA reads as TGCAGTGCTAGAGGGGGGACCACCCCACCCCAGCCCCAGCATTTT. Its translation is CSARGGTTPPQPQHF.

This clonotype was found a few times. The J gene is TRBJ1-1, the V gene TRBV6-1, with 12 bases lining up with TRBD1. The J segment lost 5 bases and the V segment lost 2 bases, leaving 6 bases of the junction unmatched. CDR1 and CDR2 (germline): MNHNS, SASEGT. CDR3 length: 16 amino acids. Here the CDR3 DNA reads TGTGCCAGCAGTGAAAGGGGGACAGGGGGCCGGACTGAAGCTTTCTTT. This encodes CASSERGTGGRTEAFF.

Here the CDR3 DNA reads TGTGCCAGTAGTCCTCCGGGACTAGCGTACACAGATACGCAGTATTTT. Translating it yields CASSPPGLAYTDTQYF. The V and J genes are TRBV19 and TRBJ2-3; 10 nucleotides match TRBD2. CDR3 length: 16 amino acids. Germline V CDR1 and CDR2: LNHDA, SQIVND (reference sequence). J was trimmed by 2 bases and V by 5 bases; bases with no gene match: 7.

The rearrangement joins TRBV6-5 to TRBJ2-1; 10 bases line up with TRBD2. V lost 6 bases and J lost 8; bases outside the gene matches: 16. Germline CDR1 is MNHEY and CDR2 is SVGAGI. The CDR3 spans 17 residues. The CDR3 sequence: CASRRLIVSGGEDEQFF. CDR3 DNA: TGTGCCAGCAGACGACTTATCGTGAGCGGGGGGGAGGATGAGCAGTTCTTC.

This clonotype was detected a few times. This rearrangement joins TRBV4-2 to TRBJ2-3, with no clear D. The germline V gene has CDR1 LGHNA and CDR2 YNFKEQ. CDR3 size: 16 residues. Trimming cost V 3 bases and J 0 bases, with 13 bases left between them. CDR3 DNA: TGTGCCAGCAGCCAGACCTTAGCTTATAGCACAGATACGCAGTATTTT. Amino acid sequence: CASSQTLAYSTDTQYF.

The sample holds many counts of this clonotype. The rearrangement links TRBV7-2 to TRBJ1-4, with D tentatively TRBD1 (6 bases). CDR3 length equals 15 residues. Between the trimmed V and J ends, which lost 3 bases and 4 bases, there was a span of 12 bases. Germline V gene sequence: CDR1 SGHTA, CDR2 FQGNSA. CDR3 amino acids: CASSFDGQFNEKLFF. DNA for the CDR3: TGTGCCAGCAGCTTTGACGGACAGTTTAATGAAAAACTGTTTTTT. The full variable domain, rest sourced from reference TRBV7-2 and TRBJ1-4, is GAGVSQSPSNKVTEKGKDVELRCDPISGHTALYWYRQSLGQGLEFLIYFQGNSAPDKSGLPSDRFSAERTGGSVSTLTIQRTQQEDSAVYLCASSFDGQFNEKLFFGSGTQLSVL.

In nucleotides, the CDR3 is TGTGCCAGCAGCGTAGAAGGCGGCAGGGGGCTCTCCTACGAGCAGTACTTC. Its protein product is CASSVEGGRGLSYEQYF. The rearrangement uses TRBV9 and TRBJ2-7, with TRBD1 matching 8 bases. This CDR3 comprises 17 residues. The germline gives CDR1 SGDLS, CDR2 YYNGEE. After removal of 0 bases from V and 0 bases from J, the junction contained 8 bases not matched to a gene.

V gene TRBV12-3 or TRBV12-4 combines with J gene TRBJ1-5; 7 bases are shared with TRBD1. V lost 1 base to trimming and J lost 5 bases; unmatched junction nucleotides: 5. The CDR3 covers 15 residues. The CDR3 nucleotides are TGTGCCAGCAGTTTAGGGACAGGACAAGATCAGCCCCAGCATTTT. Protein sequence: CASSLGTGQDQPQHF.

The chain recombines TRBV6-2 or TRBV6-3 with TRBJ2-7; 7 bases align to TRBD1. Per germline, CDR1 MNHEY and CDR2 SVGEGT. The CDR3 covers 13 residues. The junction had 8 bases not matched to a gene; V was cut back by 7 bases and J by 5 bases. CDR3 sequence reads: CASTLRQGDEQYF. CDR3 DNA: TGTGCCAGCACCTTACGGCAGGGGGACGAGCAGTACTTC.

This rearrangement joins TRBV5-6 to TRBJ2-7; TRBD2 is a possible D gene (6 bases). V lost 1 base and J lost 4, with 12 bases in between. This CDR3 is 14 amino acids long. From germline, CDR1 is SGHDT and CDR2 YYEEEE. In DNA form, the CDR3 reads TGTGCCAGCAGCTTGCAGGGCGGAGGGTACGAGCAGTACTTC. Amino acids: CASSLQGGGYEQYF. The full variable domain, completed using reference TRBV5-6 and TRBJ2-7, is DAGVTQSPTHLIKTRGQQVTLRCSPKSGHDTVSWYQQALGQGPQFIFQYYEEEERQRGNFPDRFSGHQFPNYSSELNVNALLLGDSALYLCASSLQGGGYEQYFGPGTRLTVT.

The CDR3 DNA follows: TGTGCCATCAGTGCGGAGCCGTATGAAAAACTGTTTTTT. It encodes CAISAEPYEKLFF. The chain has TRBV10-3 and TRBJ1-4; the D is unclear. The V gene's germline CDR1 is ENHRY and CDR2 SYGVKD. Trimming removed 4 bases at V and 6 bases at J, with 9 bases between. This CDR3 is 13 amino acids long.

The chain has TRBV29-1 and TRBJ1-2, with a weak D call TRBD1 (6 bases). V lost 7 bases, J lost 5 bases, and 17 bases lay in between. Germline V gene sequence: CDR1 SQVTM, CDR2 ANQGSEA. The length of the CDR3 is 13 residues. CDR3 in amino acids: CSAGTEGGYGYTF. Here the CDR3 DNA reads TGCAGCGCCGGGACGGAGGGGGGGTATGGCTACACCTTC.

This clonotype has more than one count but fewer than ten. The chain recombines TRBV6-6 with TRBJ2-7; D not certain. This CDR3 comprises 13 residues. V was trimmed by 9 bases and J by 0 bases, leaving 12 bases between them. The germline gives CDR1 MNHNY, CDR2 SVGAGI (reference sequence). CDR3 residues: CASSRESSYEQYF. Written as DNA, the CDR3 is TGTGCCAGTTCCCGCGAGAGCTCCTACGAGCAGTACTTC.

The chain uses TRBV2 and TRBJ1-2; D is perhaps TRBD1 (6 bases). In germline, CDR1 is SNHLY, CDR2 FYNNEI. The CDR3 runs to 15 residues. The V end was cut by 3 bases, the J end by 2 bases, with 13 bases between. CDR3 nucleotide sequence: TGTGCCAGCAGTGAGTCTGACAGGTTAAACTATGGCTACACCTTC. Its translation is CASSESDRLNYGYTF.

At least ten counts were recorded for this clonotype. J is TRBJ2-7 and V is TRBV6-5; the D gene is possibly TRBD1 (5 bases). CDR1 is MNHEY and CDR2 is SVGAGI in the germline V gene. The CDR3 spans 14 residues. Trimming removed 8 bases from V and 5 bases from J, with 19 bases in between. CDR3 nucleotides: TGTGCCAGCGGGTGGGAAGGGGCGTTCAACGAGCAGTACTTC. Its protein product is CASGWEGAFNEQYF.

This clonotype was observed many times. The rearrangement uses TRBV6-2 or TRBV6-3 and TRBJ1-4; D unresolved. Trimming took off 0 bases at V and 12 bases at J, with 11 bases between the two ends. This CDR3 has 13 residues. Germline values: CDR1 MNHEY, CDR2 SVGEGT. CDR3 coding DNA: TGTGCCAGCAGTTACTCGAGTGTCAGTGAACTGTTTTTT. It yields the protein CASSYSSVSELFF.

This clonotype was seen a handful of times. The rearrangement joins TRBV12-3 or TRBV12-4 to TRBJ1-6; D perhaps matches TRBD1 (5 bases). This CDR3 has 16 residues. Trimming cost V 2 bases and J 0 bases, with 8 bases left between them. The CDR3 is CASSLKGSSYNSPLHF. The DNA for the CDR3 is TGTGCCAGCAGTTTAAAGGGGAGCTCCTATAATTCACCCCTCCACTTT.

There are many counts of this clonotype. The genes are TRBV7-9 and TRBJ1-1, with D perhaps TRBD1 (5 bases). The germline V gene encodes CDR1 SEHNR and CDR2 FQNEAQ (reference sequence). V was shortened by 5 bases and J by 1 base, with 23 bases between the two germline ends. CDR3 size: 18 residues. For the CDR3, the DNA is TGTGCCAGCAGCGGCCGGGACCCGGGGCCCCAGGGGAACACTGAAGCTTTCTTT. Protein sequence: CASSGRDPGPQGNTEAFF.

This clonotype was counted a few times. This CDR3 is missing its conserved last phenylalanine or tryptophan, likely due to a read error. No DNA is shown, since the ends of the CDR3 on it are uncertain; the CDR3 is the one TCRdb lists. This chain connects TRBV4-2 to TRBJ2-7; the tabulated D call, TRBD2, remains unverified against the DNA. The CDR3 region is 12 residues in length, termini included. CDR1 is LGHNA, CDR2 YNFKEQ, per germline. The CDR3 protein is CASSQEGPSVGL.

This chain uses TRBV12-3 or TRBV12-4 with TRBJ2-5, with unresolved D. Trimming cost V 4 bases and J 4 bases, with 19 bases left between them. This CDR3 is 16 amino acids long. The DNA for the CDR3 is TGTGCCAGCAGTTCTCGGTCCTCCCCCTGGGGAGAGACCCAGTACTTC. Translating it yields CASSSRSSPWGETQYF.

This clonotype has only a few counts. This rearrangement joins TRBV6-6 to TRBJ2-7; possibly TRBD1 for D (5 bases). Looked up from germline, CDR1 is MNHNY and CDR2 is SVGAGI (reference sequence). With 2 bases removed from V and 7 bases from J, the gap between germline ends came to 18 bases. The CDR3 is 15 residues long. CDR3 residues: CASSYRDGALREQYF. Written as DNA, the CDR3 is TGTGCCAGCAGTTACAGGGATGGGGCTTTGAGAGAGCAGTACTTC.

The rearrangement links TRBV5-4 to TRBJ1-1, with D possibly matching TRBD1 (6 bases). The germline V gene encodes CDR1 SGHNT and CDR2 YYREEE (reference sequence). This CDR3 contains 16 residues. V lost 1 base to trimming and J lost 5 bases, with 18 bases between them. In DNA form, the CDR3 reads TGTGCCAGCAGCTTGCCCAGGGGCGGAGAGATTACTGAAGCTTTCTTT. Residues: CASSLPRGGEITEAFF.

The chain employs TRBV4-3 and TRBJ2-5; 9 bases map to TRBD1. Trimming at V came to 0 bases and at J to 4 bases, leaving 15 bases not matched to a gene. The V gene's germline CDR1 is LGHNA and CDR2 YSLEER. The CDR3 loop spans 19 amino acids. CDR3 DNA: TGCGCCAGCAGCCAAGAAGGGCCGGGGACAGGGTTATTAAGAGAGACCCAGTACTTC. It specifies CASSQEGPGTGLLRETQYF.

This clonotype was counted at least ten times. The chain links TRBV27 to TRBJ1-2; 9 bases agree with TRBD1. This CDR3 is built from 16 residues. Germline lookup yields CDR1 MNHEY and CDR2 SMNVEV (reference sequence). Trimming took 0 bases from V and 0 from J; bases not matched to a gene: 2. CDR3 sequence reads: CASSLSRTGANYGYTF. The CDR3 DNA is TGTGCCAGCAGTTTATCCCGGACAGGGGCTAACTATGGCTACACCTTC.

This clonotype was detected a few times. This chain links TRBV6-6 with TRBJ2-7, with D perhaps matching TRBD1 (5 bases). The CDR3 has 14 residues. The germline V gene encodes CDR1 MNHNY and CDR2 SVGAGI (reference sequence). Trimming left V 4 bases short and J 5 bases short, with 15 bases between. The CDR3 region has the DNA TGTGCCAGCAGTTTACCGGATACAGGTAACGAGCAGTACTTC. It translates to CASSLPDTGNEQYF.